Detailed here is one T cell receptor beta chain. The antigen is unknown. Both 60 Vbeta primers and 13 Jbeta primers went into the PCR. TCRdb's copy holds only in-frame clones and misses some; the assay was immunoSEQ multiplex PCR. Recorded here are roughly 190,000 clones; the top ten clones represent approximately 6.5%. The record originates from a study of cytomegalovirus exposure and HLA in healthy donors. Study at large: Of the donors genotyped, some 400 in all, about 80% fell in the Caucasian-associated ancestry cluster. Whole-study findings and limits: Serostatus for CMV was the only available immune exposure information. Among TCR beta chains, those listed as cytomegalovirus-associated numbered roughly 150. In a later analysis, common viral pathogens appeared linked to several of the most significant clusters.

V dropped 0 bases and J dropped 0 bases, with 13 bases sitting between them. This CDR3 has 17 amino acids. Germline CDR1 reads SGHDT; CDR2 reads YYEEEE. This chain uses TRBV5-6 with TRBJ1-3, with no clear D. The sequenced material came from PBMCs. The TCR sequence derives from a man aged 25-45 years in good health and CMV-seronegative. The chain's CDR3 is CASSLVAGRTSGNTIYF. CDR3 sequence (DNA): TGTGCCAGCAGCTTGGTAGCGGGCAGGACCTCTGGAAACACCATATATTTT. The full variable domain, rest sourced from reference TRBV5-6 and TRBJ1-3, is DAGVTQSPTHLIKTRGQQVTLRCSPKSGHDTVSWYQQALGQGPQFIFQYYEEEERQRGNFPDRFSGHQFPNYSSELNVNALLLGDSALYLCASSLVAGRTSGNTIYFGEGSWLTVV.